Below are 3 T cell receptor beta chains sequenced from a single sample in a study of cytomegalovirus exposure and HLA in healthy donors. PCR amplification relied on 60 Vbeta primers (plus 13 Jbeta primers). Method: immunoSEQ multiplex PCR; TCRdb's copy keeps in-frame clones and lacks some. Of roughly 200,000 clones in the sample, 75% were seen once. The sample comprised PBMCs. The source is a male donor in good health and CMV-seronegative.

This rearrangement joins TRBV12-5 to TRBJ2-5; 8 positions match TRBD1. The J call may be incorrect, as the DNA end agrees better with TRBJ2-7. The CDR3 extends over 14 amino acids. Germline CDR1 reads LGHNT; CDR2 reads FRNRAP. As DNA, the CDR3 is TGTGCTAGTGGGGGCGGACAGGGCACAGACGAGCAGTACTTC. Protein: CASGGGQGTDEQYF.

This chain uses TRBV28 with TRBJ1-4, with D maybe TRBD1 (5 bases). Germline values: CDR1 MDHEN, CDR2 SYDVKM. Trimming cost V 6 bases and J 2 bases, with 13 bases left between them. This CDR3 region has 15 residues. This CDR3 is CASSLGGTTNEKLFF. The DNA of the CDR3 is TGTGCCAGCAGCTTGGGGGGGACCACTAATGAAAAACTGTTTTTT.

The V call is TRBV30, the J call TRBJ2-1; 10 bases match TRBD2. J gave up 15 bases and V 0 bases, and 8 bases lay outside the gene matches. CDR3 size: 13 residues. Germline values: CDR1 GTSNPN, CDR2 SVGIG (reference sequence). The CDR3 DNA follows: TGTGCCTGGAGTGTAGCCGGGACTAGCGTCGCGTTCTTC. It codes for CAWSVAGTSVAFF.